A single sample is the source of the 29 T cell receptor beta chains below, sequenced in a study of graft-versus-host responses after intestinal transplantation. Assay used: immunoSEQ multiplex PCR; TCRdb lists only in-frame clones, some missing. The sample includes about 90,000 clones, roughly 91% of them seen just once. These TCRs' antigens remain unknown. Specimen: unstimulated CD8+ T cells sorted from spleen or lymph node cells, collected before transplant. These receptors all come from a human donor who was the organ donor for an intestinal transplant.

Only one count was recorded for this clone. J is TRBJ1-1 and V is TRBV7-6, with D possibly being TRBD1 (5 bases). The V end was cut by 1 base, the J end by 7 bases, with 10 bases between. The V gene's germline CDR1 is SGHVS and CDR2 FNYEAQ. The CDR3 loop spans 13 amino acids. The CDR3 region has the DNA TGTGCCAGCAGCTTAGTAGGGGTCGGTGAAGCTTTCTTT. Its protein product is CASSLVGVGEAFF. Full variable domain (missing parts from reference TRBV7-6 and TRBJ1-1): GAGVSQSPRYKVTKRGQDVALRCDPISGHVSLYWYRQALGQGPEFLTYFNYEAQQDKSGLPNDRFSAERPEGSISTLTIQRTEQRDSAMYRCASSLVGVGEAFFGQGTRLTVV.

The V call is TRBV9, the J call TRBJ2-3; 9 bases are shared with TRBD1. This CDR3 spans 14 amino acids. Looked up from germline, CDR1 is SGDLS and CDR2 is YYNGEE. V lost 1 base, J lost 5 bases, and 2 bases stayed unmatched. The CDR3 DNA follows: TGTGCCAGCAGCGTAAACAGGGGGCAAGATACGCAGTATTTT. Encoded protein: CASSVNRGQDTQYF.

This chain uses TRBV7-2 with TRBJ1-2, with 9 bases lining up with TRBD1. There are 13 residues in the CDR3. V lost 5 bases to trimming and J lost 7 bases; unmatched junction nucleotides: 5. In germline, CDR1 is SGHTA, CDR2 FQGNSA. CDR3 sequence (DNA): TGTGCCAGCAGCCCCGGGACAGGGAGTGGCTACACCTTC. This encodes CASSPGTGSGYTF.

The rearrangement joins TRBV21-1 to TRBJ2-2; TRBD1 was called by the table and not checked on the DNA. TRBV21-1 is reported as a pseudogene. The CDR3 has 16 amino acids. DNA for the CDR3: TGTGCCAGCAGCAAGTCGGACAGATTGAACACCGGGGAGCTGTTTTTT. The encoded protein is CASSKSDRLNTGELFF.

In its sample, this clone was seen once. The V and J genes are TRBV9 and TRBJ2-2; tentative D call: TRBD2 (5 bases). CDR1 and CDR2 (germline): SGDLS, YYNGEE. The CDR3 totals 14 residues. V was clipped by 4 bases and J by 1 base, with 8 bases between them. The DNA for the CDR3 is TGTGCCAGCAGCCCAAGCGGGAACACCGGGGAGCTGTTTTTT. Translation: CASSPSGNTGELFF.

The chain links TRBV19 to TRBJ2-3; 8 bases map to TRBD2. Germline CDR1 and CDR2: LNHDA and SQIVND (reference sequence). The CDR3 loop spans 13 amino acids. V shed 6 bases, J shed 3 bases, and the junction held 2 bases outside the gene matches. The CDR3 DNA follows: TGTGCCAGTAGGGGACTAGAAACAGATACGCAGTATTTT. This codes for CASRGLETDTQYF.

The chain has TRBV19 and TRBJ2-1; 12 positions match TRBD2. J lost 7 bases, V lost 2 bases, and 6 bases had no gene match. This CDR3 contains 16 residues. Germline V gene data show CDR1 as LNHDA and CDR2 as SQIVND (reference sequence). The CDR3 DNA sequence: TGTGCCAGTAGTATAACAGGCCTAGCGGGAGGGAATGAGCAGTTCTTC. This encodes CASSITGLAGGNEQFF.

The J gene is TRBJ2-7, the V gene TRBV27; TRBD1 agrees at 8 bases. The length of the CDR3 is 14 residues. Germline CDR1 and CDR2: MNHEY and SMNVEV (reference sequence). V lost 4 bases and J lost 5; bases outside the gene matches: 7. CDR3 in DNA: TGTGCCAGCAGTTCCGGGACAGGTTTTCACGAGCAGTACTTC. Translation gives CASSSGTGFHEQYF.

The chain is built from TRBV11-2 and TRBJ2-7; 8 bases line up with TRBD1. This CDR3 spans 16 amino acids. Germline CDR1 and CDR2: SGHAT and FQNNGV. Unmatched junction bases numbered 10, after V lost 3 bases and J lost 3 bases. The CDR3 DNA follows: TGTGCCAGCAGCTTCGGGATAGGACAGGGTTACTACGAGCAGTACTTC. As protein: CASSFGIGQGYYEQYF.

CDR3: CAETHGAGGAAEQYF. The CDR3 DNA is TGTGCCGAGACCCACGGAGCAGGCGGGGCGGCCGAGCAGTACTTC. The chain links TRBV7-9 to TRBJ2-7, with a weak D call TRBD2 (6 bases). Germline CDR1 SEHNR, CDR2 FQNEAQ (reference sequence). CDR3 length: 15 amino acids. The V end lost 11 bases, the J end lost 6 bases, and 26 bases lay between the germline ends.

V usage is TRBV7-6 and J usage is TRBJ2-7, with 8 positions matching TRBD1. Looked up from germline, CDR1 is SGHVS and CDR2 is FNYEAQ. The CDR3 sequence is 15 residues long. V was pared by 5 bases and J by 5 bases, with 11 bases of the junction left unmatched. The CDR3 sequence is CASSDLNRQGNEQYF. Here the CDR3 DNA reads TGTGCCAGCAGCGATCTAAACCGACAGGGGAACGAGCAGTACTTC.

V is TRBV7-8 and J is TRBJ1-2, with 7 positions matching TRBD1. This CDR3 is 16 amino acids long. Germline values: CDR1 SGHVS, CDR2 FQNEAQ. J gave up 13 bases and V 5 bases, and 22 bases lay outside the gene matches. The CDR3, as DNA: TGTGCCAGCAGCCTCATACCGGAGGGGGCCAGCGCCTTTGGCACCTTC. Its protein is CASSLIPEGASAFGTF.

The chain is built from TRBV4-2 and TRBJ1-1; possibly TRBD1 for D (5 bases). V lost 4 bases and J 3 bases, leaving 18 bases between the germline ends. The CDR3 is made up of 16 amino acids. Germline CDR1 and CDR2: LGHNA and YNFKEQ. The CDR3: CASSPWVGPEDTEAFF. CDR3 in DNA: TGTGCCAGCAGCCCTTGGGTGGGGCCTGAGGACACTGAAGCTTTCTTT.

The gene calls are TRBV5-3 and TRBJ1-4; D possibly corresponds to TRBD1 (5 bases). TRBV5-3 carries the ORF label, with uncertain function. Trimming removed 2 bases from V and 7 bases from J, with 15 bases in between. The CDR3 spans 15 residues. As DNA, the CDR3 is TGTGCCAGAAGCTTAGCCAGGGTTTGGGGTGAAAAACTGTTTTTT. Translating it yields CARSLARVWGEKLFF.

The genes are TRBV7-8 and TRBJ2-7, with 8 bases identical to TRBD1. The germline V gene has CDR1 SGHVS and CDR2 FQNEAQ. Trimming at V came to 1 base and at J to 5 bases, leaving 13 bases not matched to a gene. The CDR3 has 17 amino acids. CDR3 nucleotides: TGTGCCAGCAGCTTAGGATCTCAGGGGGCCTTGGTCGACGAGCAGTACTTC. This encodes CASSLGSQGALVDEQYF.

The chain is built from TRBV13 and TRBJ2-1, with 15 bases aligning to TRBD2. V shed 5 bases, J shed 0 bases, and the junction held 8 bases outside the gene matches. The CDR3 consists of 19 residues. Germline V gene data show CDR1 as PRHDT and CDR2 as FYEKMQ (reference sequence). CDR3 region: CASSGRGTSGRSSYNEQFF. The DNA of the CDR3 is TGTGCCAGCAGCGGACGAGGGACTAGCGGGAGGAGCTCCTACAATGAGCAGTTCTTC.

DNA for the CDR3: TGTGCCAGCAGCTATTTTTTGACAGGGGGCAAAAGAGATGGCTACACCTTC. This codes for CASSYFLTGGKRDGYTF. The V and J genes are TRBV5-6 and TRBJ1-2; 10 positions match TRBD1. J gave up 6 bases and V 3 bases, and 14 bases lay outside the gene matches. The CDR3 is 17 amino acids. Germline CDR1 is SGHDT and CDR2 is YYEEEE.

This chain uses TRBV11-2 with TRBJ2-5, with 7 bases aligning to TRBD1. The germline V gene has CDR1 SGHAT and CDR2 FQNNGV. V gave up 4 bases and J gave up 1 base; unmatched junction bases: 6. The CDR3 spans 15 residues. In DNA, the CDR3 is TGTGCCAGCAGCTCTACGACAGGGCGCCAAGAGACCCAGTACTTC. Translation gives CASSSTTGRQETQYF.

The chain's CDR3 is CASSLGAGGNYGYTF. For the CDR3, the DNA is TGTGCCAGCAGCTTAGGAGCAGGGGGTAACTATGGCTACACCTTC. The V gene is TRBV7-2, the J gene TRBJ1-2; 7 bases fit TRBD1. This CDR3 has 15 amino acids. Germline V gives CDR1 SGHTA, CDR2 FQGNSA. The junction had 3 bases not matched to a gene; V was cut back by 1 base and J by 1 base.

The J gene is TRBJ2-2, the V gene TRBV7-9; 9 nucleotides agree with TRBD1. V was clipped by 2 bases and J by 7 bases; unmatched bases: 11. CDR1 and CDR2 (germline): SEHNR, FQNEAQ (reference sequence). The length of the CDR3 is 17 residues. In DNA, the CDR3 is TGTGCCAGCAGCTTAACGGGACAGGGAGGTTTAATCGGGGAGCTGTTTTTT. As protein: CASSLTGQGGLIGELFF.

CDR3 coding DNA: TGTGCCAGCAGCCGAATTAGCCTTACTAGCACAGATACGCAGTATTTT. This encodes CASSRISLTSTDTQYF. The rearrangement joins TRBV5-8 to TRBJ2-3; no definite D call. V was cut by 4 bases and J by 0 bases, with 15 bases left in between. Germline V CDR1 and CDR2: SGHTS, YDEGEE. The CDR3 consists of 16 residues.

The gene calls are TRBV15 and TRBJ2-3; D may be TRBD1 (6 bases). The CDR3 has 16 amino acids. The germline gives CDR1 LNHNV, CDR2 YYDKDF (reference sequence). Trimming pared 3 bases from V and 4 bases from J, leaving 17 bases between. The CDR3 sequence: CATSSGPGAYADTQYF. The CDR3, as DNA: TGTGCCACCAGCAGCGGGCCAGGGGCGTACGCAGATACGCAGTATTTT.

This rearrangement joins TRBV15 to TRBJ1-1; TRBD1 might be the D (6 bases). This CDR3 is built from 13 residues. V was shortened by 0 bases and J by 8 bases, with 10 bases between the two germline ends. Germline CDR1 reads LNHNV; CDR2 reads YYDKDF (reference sequence). The DNA for the CDR3 is TGTGCCACCAGCAGAGATATCACAGGGGAAGCTTTCTTT. This gives the protein CATSRDITGEAFF.

The chain couples TRBV4-3 to TRBJ2-7; TRBD1 might be the D (5 bases). Trimming took 1 base from V and 4 from J, leaving 14 bases between them. Germline CDR1 LGHNA, CDR2 YSLEER. The CDR3 length is 15 residues. In nucleotides, the CDR3 is TGCGCCAGCAGCCAAGTGGTCAGGGATGGTTACGAGCAGTACTTC. Its translation: CASSQVVRDGYEQYF.

This rearrangement joins TRBV5-1 to TRBJ2-7; 10 bases fit TRBD1. The CDR3 is 14 residues long. CDR1 and CDR2 (germline): SGHRS, YFSETQ. V lost 5 bases to trimming and J lost 6 bases; unmatched junction nucleotides: 8. CDR3 DNA sequence: TGCGCCAGCAGACGACAGGGGGCGCGGGGCGAGCAGTACTTC. Translation gives CASRRQGARGEQYF.

The chain carries TRBV13 and TRBJ2-3; possibly TRBD1 for D (5 bases). CDR3 length equals 15 residues. The germline V gene has CDR1 PRHDT and CDR2 FYEKMQ (reference sequence). The ends were cut back, 5 bases at V and 1 base at J, with 13 bases in the middle. As DNA, the CDR3 is TGTGCCAGCAGCCCAAGGGGCAGGGGCACAGATACGCAGTATTTT. Translation gives CASSPRGRGTDTQYF.

The count of this clone is one. The gene calls are TRBV21-1 and TRBJ2-7; TRBD2 is taken as the D call from the table, unchecked against the DNA. TRBV21-1 is a recognized pseudogene. The CDR3 has 14 residues. CDR3 residues: CASSKRGSSYEQYF. In DNA, the CDR3 is TGTGCCAGCAGCAAACGGGGTAGCTCCTACGAGCAGTACTTC.

V usage is TRBV18 and J usage is TRBJ2-7; possible D gene TRBD2, 6 bases. The CDR3 consists of 14 residues. Germline V gives CDR1 KGHSH, CDR2 LQKENI. Trimming removed 3 bases from V and 3 bases from J, with 12 bases in between. The CDR3 DNA is TGTGCCAGCTCACCGGCGGGGACTGGCTACGAGCAGTACTTC. Amino acid sequence: CASSPAGTGYEQYF.

The CDR3 DNA follows: TGTGCCACCAGCAACATGTACCGGGACAGGGAGGGGCACTATGGCTACACCTTC. Translating gives CATSNMYRDREGHYGYTF. This sequence joins TRBV15 and TRBJ1-2; 9 bases match TRBD1. J gave up 3 bases and V 4 bases, and 15 bases lay outside the gene matches. Germline CDR1 LNHNV, CDR2 YYDKDF (reference sequence). The CDR3 contains 18 residues.